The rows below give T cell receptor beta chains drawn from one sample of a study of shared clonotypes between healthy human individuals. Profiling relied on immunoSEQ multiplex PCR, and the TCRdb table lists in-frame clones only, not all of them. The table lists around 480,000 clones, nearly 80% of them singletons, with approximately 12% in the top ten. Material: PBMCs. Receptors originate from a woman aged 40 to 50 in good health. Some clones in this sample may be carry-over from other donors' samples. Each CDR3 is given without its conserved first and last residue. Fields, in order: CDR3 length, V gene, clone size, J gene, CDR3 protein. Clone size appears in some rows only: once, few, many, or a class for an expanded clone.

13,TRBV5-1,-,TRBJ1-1,ASSTDGGMNTEAF
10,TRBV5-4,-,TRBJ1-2,ASSLGDYGYT
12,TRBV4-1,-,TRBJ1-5,ASSQARGNQPQH
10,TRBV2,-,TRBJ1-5,ASSDSDQPQH
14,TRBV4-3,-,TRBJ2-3,ASSQGGAGFPDTQY
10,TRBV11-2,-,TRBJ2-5,ASSQGRETQY
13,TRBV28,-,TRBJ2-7,ASSRSGSLSYEQY
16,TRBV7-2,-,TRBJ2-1,ASSLAPLLAGPHNEQF
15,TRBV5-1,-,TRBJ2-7,ASSHPLERETSYEQY
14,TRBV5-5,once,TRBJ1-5,ASSFRPDSSNQPQH
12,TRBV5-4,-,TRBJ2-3,ASSLGGLTDTQY
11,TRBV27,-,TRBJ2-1,ASSLSMGNEQF
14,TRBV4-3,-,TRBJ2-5,ASSQEWGTGSGTQY
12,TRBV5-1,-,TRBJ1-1,ASSWNRANTEAF
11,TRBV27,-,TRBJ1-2,ASLKRTNYGYT
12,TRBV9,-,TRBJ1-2,ASSPFGTSKGYT
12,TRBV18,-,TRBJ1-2,ASSPAGSPYGYT
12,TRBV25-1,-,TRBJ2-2,ASSEYPNTGELF
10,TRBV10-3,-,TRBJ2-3,AISGSADTQY
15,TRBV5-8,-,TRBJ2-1,ASSLGLAGPTYNEQF
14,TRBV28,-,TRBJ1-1,ASSLNGAPREREAF
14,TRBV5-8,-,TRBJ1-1,ASSLAWTGRGAEAF
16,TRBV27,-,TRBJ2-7,ASSLSVAGVKSSYEQY
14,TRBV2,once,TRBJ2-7,ASRWGPRQGLYEQY
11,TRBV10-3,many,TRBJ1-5,AISDQENQPQH
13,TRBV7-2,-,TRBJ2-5,ASSFSRESWETQY
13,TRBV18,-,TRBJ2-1,ASSPPSIGGNEQF
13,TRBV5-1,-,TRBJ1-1,ASSLARVTGTEAF
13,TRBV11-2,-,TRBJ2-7,ASSLGREVSYEQY
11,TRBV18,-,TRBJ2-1,ASSRGLDNEQF
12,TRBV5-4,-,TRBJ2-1,ASSLGQGRNEQF
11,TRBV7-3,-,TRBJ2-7,ASSSGWLGEQY
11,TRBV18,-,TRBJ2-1,ASSPLSYNEQF
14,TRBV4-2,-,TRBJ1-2,ASSQVVRQGDFGYT
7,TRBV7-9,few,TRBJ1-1,ASSLGAF
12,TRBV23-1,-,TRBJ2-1,ASSPLTGRDEQF
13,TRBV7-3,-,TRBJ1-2,ASSPQTGGDYGYT
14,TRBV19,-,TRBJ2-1,ASSGLAGGRGNEQF
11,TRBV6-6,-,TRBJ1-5,ASRAGANQPQH
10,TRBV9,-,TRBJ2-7,ASSRAGREQY
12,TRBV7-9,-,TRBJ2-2,ASSGTIHTGELF
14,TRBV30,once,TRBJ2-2,AWRPWDKGRTGELF
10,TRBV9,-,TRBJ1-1,ASSVVGGEAF
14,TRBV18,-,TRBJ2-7,ASSPAGSPARYEQY
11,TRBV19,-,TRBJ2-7,ASSGTGEIKQY
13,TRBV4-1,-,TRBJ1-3,ASSLARGQGNTIY
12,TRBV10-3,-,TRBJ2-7,ATRRTTSGPEQY
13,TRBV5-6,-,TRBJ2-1,ASSLYRGQYNEQF
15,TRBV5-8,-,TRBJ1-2,ASSSRELERPKYGYT
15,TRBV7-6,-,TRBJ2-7,ASSLAPGGMAYYEQY